The entry below gives a single TCR beta chain sequence along with its context. Amplification yielded TCR beta CDR3 regions, with RNA transcripts as the source. Using the HTBI primer set, a first-round RT-PCR was run on the TCR CDR3. From the multiplex PCR reads, TCRdb called clonotypes with MiXCR, one entry per CDR3 protein. Of approximately 300,000 distinct CDR3 sequences listed, approximately 17% are singletons. Germline assignment: CDR1 MDHEN and CDR2 SYDVKM. This CDR3 spans 14 amino acids. J was trimmed by 4 bases and V by 4 bases; bases with no gene match: 6. The data stem from a study of T cells in Graves' hyperthyroidism and ophthalmopathy.

The sequencing input was blood. This TCR was recovered from an older woman with Graves' ophthalmopathy. The chain joins TRBV28 to TRBJ1-2, with TRBD1 matching 7 bases. CDR3 sequence: CASSWTGGAYGYTF. CDR3 nucleotide sequence: TGTGCCAGCAGTTGGACAGGCGGAGCCTATGGCTACACCTTC.